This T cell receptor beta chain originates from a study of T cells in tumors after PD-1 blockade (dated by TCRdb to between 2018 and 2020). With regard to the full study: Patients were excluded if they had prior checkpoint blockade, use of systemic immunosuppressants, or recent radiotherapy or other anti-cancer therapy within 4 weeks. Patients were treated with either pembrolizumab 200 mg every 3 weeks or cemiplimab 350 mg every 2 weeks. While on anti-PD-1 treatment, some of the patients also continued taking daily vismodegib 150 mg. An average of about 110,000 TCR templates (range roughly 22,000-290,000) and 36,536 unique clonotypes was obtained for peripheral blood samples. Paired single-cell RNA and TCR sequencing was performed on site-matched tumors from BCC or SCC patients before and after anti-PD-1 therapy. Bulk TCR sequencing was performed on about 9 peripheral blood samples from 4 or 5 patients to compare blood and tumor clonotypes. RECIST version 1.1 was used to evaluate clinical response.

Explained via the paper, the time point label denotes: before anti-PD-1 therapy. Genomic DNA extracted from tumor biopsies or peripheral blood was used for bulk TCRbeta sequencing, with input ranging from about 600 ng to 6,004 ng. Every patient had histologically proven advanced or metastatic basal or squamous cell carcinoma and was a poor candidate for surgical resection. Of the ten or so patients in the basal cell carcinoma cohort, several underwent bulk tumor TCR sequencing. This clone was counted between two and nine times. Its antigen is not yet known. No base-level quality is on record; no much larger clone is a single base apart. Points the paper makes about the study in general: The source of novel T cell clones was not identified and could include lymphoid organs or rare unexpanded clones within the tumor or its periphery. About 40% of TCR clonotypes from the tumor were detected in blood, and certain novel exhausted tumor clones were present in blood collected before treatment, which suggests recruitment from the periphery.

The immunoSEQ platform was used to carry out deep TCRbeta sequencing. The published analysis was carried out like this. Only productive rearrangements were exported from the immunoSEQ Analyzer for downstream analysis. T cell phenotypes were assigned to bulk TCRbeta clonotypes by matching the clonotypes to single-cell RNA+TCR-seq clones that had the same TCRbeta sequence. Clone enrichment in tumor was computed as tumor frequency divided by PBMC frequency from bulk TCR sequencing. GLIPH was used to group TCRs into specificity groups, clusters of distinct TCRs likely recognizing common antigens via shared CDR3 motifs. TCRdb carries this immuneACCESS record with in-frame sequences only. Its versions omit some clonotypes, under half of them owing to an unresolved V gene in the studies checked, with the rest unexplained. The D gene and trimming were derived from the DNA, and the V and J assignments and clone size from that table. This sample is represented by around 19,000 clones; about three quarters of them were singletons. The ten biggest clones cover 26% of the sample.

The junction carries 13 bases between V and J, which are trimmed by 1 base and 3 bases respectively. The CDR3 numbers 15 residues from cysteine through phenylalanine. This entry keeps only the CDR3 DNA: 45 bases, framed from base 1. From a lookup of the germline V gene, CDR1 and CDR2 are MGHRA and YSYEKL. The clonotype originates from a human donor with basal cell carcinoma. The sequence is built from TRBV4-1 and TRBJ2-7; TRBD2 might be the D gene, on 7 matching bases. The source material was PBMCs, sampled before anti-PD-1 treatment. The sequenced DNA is TGCGCCAGCAGCCAAGGGTCGGGGGGCCACTACGAGCAGTACTTC. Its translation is CASSQGSGGHYEQYF.